This TCR beta chain was captured in a study of T cells in Graves' hyperthyroidism and ophthalmopathy. Overall study results and limits: Separating ophthalmopathy from stable hyperthyroidism was achieved by a 13 V-J model. The majority of expanded thyroid clonotypes above 0.001 also appeared in blood.

The CDR3 has 11 residues. Trimming took 4 bases from V and 2 from J, leaving 5 bases between them. Germline CDR1 GTSNPN, CDR2 SVGIG (reference sequence). The authors deemed Graves' hyperthyroidism stable absent ophthalmopathy progression within 18 months. Those patients with uncontrolled infection, other autoimmune disease, pregnancy or lactation were excluded. Researchers amplified the TCR beta CDR3 regions from RNA transcripts. The TCR CDR3 first-round RT-PCR relied on the HTBI primer set. TCRdb fed the multiplex PCR reads into MiXCR, producing one record per CDR3 protein. The sample consists of some 770,000 distinct CDR3 sequences, roughly 17% of them appearing once. This clonotype was recorded at least ten times. The antigen is undetermined.

This TCR was sampled from a young man with Graves' hyperthyroidism. This sequence joins TRBV30 and TRBJ1-2; D is uncertain. Sequenced input: blood. In nucleotides, the CDR3 is TGTGCCTGGATACGCAACTATGGCTACACCTTC. Residues: CAWIRNYGYTF.